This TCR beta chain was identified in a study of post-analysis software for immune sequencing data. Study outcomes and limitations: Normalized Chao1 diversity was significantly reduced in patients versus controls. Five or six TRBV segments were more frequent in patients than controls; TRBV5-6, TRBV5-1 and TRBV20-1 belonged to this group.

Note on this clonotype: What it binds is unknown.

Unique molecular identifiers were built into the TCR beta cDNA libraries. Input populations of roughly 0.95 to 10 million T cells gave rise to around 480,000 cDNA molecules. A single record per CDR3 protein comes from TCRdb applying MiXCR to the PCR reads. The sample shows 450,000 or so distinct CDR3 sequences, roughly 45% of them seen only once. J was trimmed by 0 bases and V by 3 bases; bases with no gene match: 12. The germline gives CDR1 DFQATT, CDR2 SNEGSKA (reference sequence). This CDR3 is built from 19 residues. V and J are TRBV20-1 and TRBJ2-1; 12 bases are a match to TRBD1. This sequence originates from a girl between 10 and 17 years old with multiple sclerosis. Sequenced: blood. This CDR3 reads CSASVSGQGAFHSYNEQFF. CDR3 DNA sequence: TGCAGTGCTAGCGTCTCGGGACAGGGGGCCTTCCACTCCTACAATGAGCAGTTCTTC.